These 13 T cell receptor beta chains were all obtained from the same sample, sequenced in a study of PD-1 blockade in classical Hodgkin lymphoma. Produced via immunoSEQ multiplex PCR; TCRdb's table is partial and in-frame only. The sample holds 25,000 to 35,000 clones, less than 80% seen once. All patients relapsed after autologous stem cell transplantation, and brentuximab vedotin exposure varied. This material consisted of peripheral blood mononuclear cells (PBMCs), taken before the second cycle of nivolumab. All receptors come from a human donor with classical Hodgkin lymphoma.

CDR3 sequence: CASSLRSDVSYEQYF. The CDR3 coding sequence is TGCGCCAGCAGCTTGAGGAGTGATGTTTCCTACGAGCAGTACTTC. The chain has TRBV5-1 and TRBJ2-7, with unresolved D. The CDR3 consists of 15 residues. The ends were cut back, 1 base at V and 1 base at J, with 12 bases in the middle. CDR1 is SGHRS and CDR2 is YFSETQ in the germline V gene.

The chain uses TRBV28 and TRBJ1-2; maybe TRBD1 (6 bases). CDR1 and CDR2 from the germline V gene are MDHEN and SYDVKM. V was pared by 5 bases and J by 4 bases, with 17 bases between. CDR3 length: 15 residues. The CDR3 reads CASSPQTGSLYGYTF. As DNA, the CDR3 is TGTGCCAGCAGTCCCCAGACAGGATCCCTCTATGGCTACACCTTC.

The chain couples TRBV7-9 to TRBJ2-2, with a weak D call TRBD1 (5 bases). This CDR3 is built from 14 residues. From germline, CDR1 is SEHNR and CDR2 FQNEAQ (reference sequence). The V gene lost 5 bases and the J gene lost 1 base, with 8 bases spanning the gap. As DNA, the CDR3 is TGTGCCAGCAGCCGAGACAGGAACACCGGGGAGCTGTTTTTT. This translates into CASSRDRNTGELFF.

The V call is TRBV7-2, the J call TRBJ1-1; D gene uncertain. The CDR3 length is 15 residues. Germline assignment: CDR1 SGHTA and CDR2 FQGNSA. Trimming cost V 5 bases and J 4 bases, with 17 bases left between them. The CDR3 sequence is CASSSMGPGSTEAFF. The DNA for the CDR3 is TGTGCCAGCAGCAGTATGGGCCCCGGGAGCACTGAAGCTTTCTTT.

This clone was counted between two and nine times. This sequence joins TRBV6-6 and TRBJ2-7; maybe TRBD2 (5 bases). CDR3 length: 13 amino acids. Germline CDR1 is MNHNY and CDR2 is SVGAGI (reference sequence). Trimming removed 0 bases from V and 4 bases from J, with 7 bases in between. The CDR3 loop reads CASSYSRGYEQYF. DNA of the CDR3: TGTGCCAGCAGTTACTCTCGCGGGTACGAGCAGTACTTC.

In its sample, this clone was seen once. The chain couples TRBV19 to TRBJ2-2; TRBD1 is a possible D gene (8 bases). The CDR3 loop spans 17 amino acids. The germline gives CDR1 LNHDA, CDR2 SQIVND (reference sequence). V lost 4 bases, J lost 3 bases, and 18 bases lay in between. This CDR3 is CASSTPDRGGYTGELFF. The CDR3 DNA follows: TGTGCCAGTAGTACGCCTGACAGGGGAGGGTACACCGGGGAGCTGTTTTTT. Full variable domain (outside the CDR3, taken from reference TRBV19 and TRBJ2-2): DGGITQSPKYLFRKEGQNVTLSCEQNLNHDAMYWYRQDPGQGLRLIYYSQIVNDFQKGDIAEGYSVSREKKESFPLTVTSAQKNPTAFYLCASSTPDRGGYTGELFFGEGSRLTVL.

This clone was detected once. This chain uses TRBV6-5 with TRBJ2-2, with TRBD1 as a possible D gene (6 bases). This CDR3 has 13 residues. CDR1 is MNHEY, CDR2 SVGAGI, per germline. Between the trimmed V and J ends, which lost 7 bases and 5 bases, there was a span of 11 bases. The CDR3 region has the DNA TGTGCCAGCATGGCAGGGGAAACCGGGGAGCTGTTTTTT. Translation gives CASMAGETGELFF.

The table lists this clone with a count of one. The gene calls are TRBV7-3 and TRBJ1-2; 7 bases align to TRBD1. The ends lost 5 bases at V and 3 bases at J; junction bases unmatched: 3. The CDR3 is made up of 13 amino acids. Germline CDR1 reads SGHTA; CDR2 reads FQGTGA. The CDR3 spells CASSPGGDYGYTF. CDR3 in DNA: TGTGCCAGCAGCCCAGGGGGGGACTATGGCTACACCTTC. The whole variable domain, filled in from reference TRBV7-3 and TRBJ1-2, reads GAGVSQTPSNKVTEKGKYVELRCDPISGHTALYWYRQSLGQGPEFLIYFQGTGAADDSGLPNDRFFAVRPEGSVSTLKIQRTERGDSAVYLCASSPGGDYGYTFGSGTRLTVV.

This chain connects TRBV2 to TRBJ2-7; a weak D match, TRBD2 (6 bases). Trimming took off 6 bases at V and 4 bases at J, with 19 bases between the two ends. The CDR3 is 15 amino acids. CDR1 SNHLY and CDR2 FYNNEI come from the germline V gene. CDR3 sequence (DNA): TGTGCCAGCAGATCCAACAGCGGGCCTCAGTACGAGCAGTACTTC. Translating gives CASRSNSGPQYEQYF.

There are a few counts of this clone. This chain uses TRBV28 with TRBJ2-7, with TRBD2 matching 10 bases. The CDR3 spans 18 residues. The V and J ends lost 4 bases and 1 base, in that order; junction bases with no gene match: 13. Germline-derived CDR1 and CDR2 are MDHEN and SYDVKM. CDR3 bases: TGTGCCAGCAGTTCGCGGGGTCTAGCGGGGGCCCTATCCTACGAGCAGTACTTC. Residues: CASSSRGLAGALSYEQYF.

The V gene is TRBV7-6, the J gene TRBJ2-1; a possible D gene is TRBD1 (6 bases). Germline CDR1 is SGHVS and CDR2 is FNYEAQ. The CDR3 contains 12 residues. The V and J ends lost 5 bases and 10 bases respectively, with 12 bases between them. For the CDR3, the DNA is TGTGCCAGCAGCCGAGGTGGGGGCGAGCAGTTCTTC. Its translation is CASSRGGGEQFF.

This rearrangement joins TRBV4-1 to TRBJ1-3; D is ambiguous. The germline V and J ends were trimmed by 1 base and 0 bases, with 10 bases remaining between them. Germline V CDR1 and CDR2: MGHRA, YSYEKL. The CDR3 is 16 residues long. The CDR3 bases are TGCGCCAGCAGCCAAGTCTGGGGAAGCTCTGGAAACACCATATATTTT. This translates into CASSQVWGSSGNTIYF.

Written as DNA, the CDR3 is TGTGCCAGCAGTTCCCCCCTCGCAGGGTTGAACACTGAAGCTTTCTTT. It translates to CASSSPLAGLNTEAFF. V is TRBV27 and J is TRBJ1-1; weak D call: TRBD1 (5 bases). The V gene lost 4 bases and the J gene lost 0 bases, with 15 bases spanning the gap. Germline V CDR1 and CDR2: MNHEY, SMNVEV (reference sequence). CDR3 length equals 16 residues.